One sample yielded the 10 T cell receptor beta chains listed below, sequenced in a study of T cell responses to AZD1222 COVID-19 vaccine (dated by TCRdb to 2020 to 2023). The sample's time point label, in plain terms: baseline before first vaccination. Libraries were constructed by the immunoSEQ multiplex PCR assay. TCRdb took over this immuneACCESS table, retaining in-frame rearrangements with V and J assigned. Such tables are incomplete; in checked studies, under half of the missing clones stem from an unresolved V gene, and the remainder is unexplained. This sample has about 120,000 clones in its table, and about 88% of those were observed once. Around a tenth of the sample lies in the top ten. This specimen was peripheral blood, taken on day 0 of AZD1222 vaccination. The origin of the receptors is an adult in good health.

The rearrangement uses TRBV11-2 and TRBJ1-1; D is perhaps TRBD1 (6 bases). Germline V gene data show CDR1 as SGHAT and CDR2 as FQNNGV. CDR3 length equals 16 residues. The V and J ends lost 4 bases and 3 bases respectively, with 18 bases between them. In nucleotides, the CDR3 is TGTGCCAGCAGCTCAGGCGCAGGGGCATCGGACACTGAAGCTTTCTTT. Protein sequence: CASSSGAGASDTEAFF.

The chain recombines TRBV1 with TRBJ2-1. TRBV1 is annotated as a pseudogene. There are 18 residues in the CDR3. The CDR3 DNA is TGCACCAGCAGCCAAGAGACGGGACCTCGTAGCTCCTACAATGAGCAGTTCTTC. It is translated as CTSSQETGPRSSYNEQFF.

Here the CDR3 DNA reads TGTGCCAGCAGCGCCTTGGGGCTAGCCAATCGAGCGGGGGTGAGGCAGTACTTC. It is translated as CASSALGLANRAGVRQYF. The V and J genes are TRBV5-6 and TRBJ2-7, with 8 bases identical to TRBD2. Per the germline V gene, CDR1 is SGHDT and CDR2 is YYEEEE. J gave up 9 bases and V 4 bases, and 24 bases lay outside the gene matches. This CDR3 has 18 residues.

The chain combines TRBV11-2 with TRBJ1-6, with D maybe TRBD1 (6 bases). This CDR3 spans 15 amino acids. In germline, CDR1 is SGHAT, CDR2 FQNNGV. The germline V and J ends were trimmed by 1 base and 7 bases, with 11 bases remaining between them. The CDR3 nucleotides are TGTGCCAGCAGCTTAGTAGGGGGTGAGAATTCACCCCTCCACTTT. Protein sequence: CASSLVGGENSPLHF.

This chain connects TRBV5-1 to TRBJ2-1; 9 nucleotides align to TRBD2. The V gene end was trimmed by 6 bases and the J gene end by 5 bases; junction bases not matched to a gene: 9. The length of the CDR3 is 15 residues. From germline, CDR1 is SGHRS and CDR2 YFSETQ. The CDR3 coding sequence is TGCGCCAGCAACACCGGACTAGCGAGGAACAATGAGCAGTTCTTC. This translates into CASNTGLARNNEQFF.

J is TRBJ2-3 and V is TRBV3-1 (or the pseudogene TRBV3-2); 11 nucleotides line up with TRBD2. The trim removed 4 bases at V and 0 bases at J, leaving 9 bases unmatched. Germline V lookup: CDR1 LGHDT, CDR2 YNNKEL (reference sequence). This CDR3 is 18 amino acids long. As DNA, the CDR3 is TGTGCCAGCAGCCGCGGACTAGCGGGCTCATCTAGCACAGATACGCAGTATTTT. Translation: CASSRGLAGSSSTDTQYF.

This clone was seen more than once but under ten times. The rearrangement joins TRBV18 to TRBJ1-2, with 10 bases that match TRBD1. The germline V gene has CDR1 KGHSH and CDR2 LQKENI. This CDR3 has 15 amino acids. V lost 3 bases, J lost 4 bases, and 5 bases stayed unmatched. CDR3 amino acids: CASSPRQGAGYGYTF. CDR3 bases: TGTGCCAGCTCACCGAGACAGGGGGCAGGCTATGGCTACACCTTC. Looking up the rest from reference TRBV18 and TRBJ1-2 gives the full variable domain: NAGVMQNPRHLVRRRGQEARLRCSPMKGHSHVYWYRQLPEEGLKFMVYLQKENIIDESGMPKERFSAEFPKEGPSILRIQQVVRGDSAAYFCASSPRQGAGYGYTFGSGTRLTVV.

The V gene is TRBV7-2, the J gene TRBJ1-2; D unclear. This CDR3 comprises 13 residues. The germline V gene encodes CDR1 SGHTA and CDR2 FQGNSA. Trimming took off 1 base at V and 8 bases at J, with 11 bases between the two ends. CDR3 sequence: CASSLGRAGGYTF. CDR3 DNA sequence: TGTGCCAGCAGCTTAGGTCGAGCCGGCGGCTACACCTTC. The full variable domain, rest sourced from reference TRBV7-2 and TRBJ1-2, is GAGVSQSPSNKVTEKGKDVELRCDPISGHTALYWYRQSLGQGLEFLIYFQGNSAPDKSGLPSDRFSAERTGGSVSTLTIQRTQQEDSAVYLCASSLGRAGGYTFGSGTRLTVV.

The rearrangement uses TRBV10-2 and TRBJ1-4; D unresolved. The V end was cut by 0 bases, the J end by 8 bases, with 13 bases between. This CDR3 has 15 residues. The germline CDR1 and CDR2 sequences are WSHSY and SAAADI. The CDR3 is CASSESPGREEKLFF. CDR3 DNA: TGCGCCAGCAGTGAGTCCCCGGGCAGAGAGGAAAAACTGTTTTTT.

This clone was seen a few times. The chain is built from TRBV25-1 and TRBJ1-2; 7 bases are a match to TRBD1. The CDR3 extends over 14 amino acids. The V gene's germline CDR1 is MGHDK and CDR2 SYGVNS. With V trimmed by 5 bases and J by 6 bases, 9 bases remained unmatched. Here the CDR3 reads CASSRTGRRNGYTF. For the CDR3, the DNA is TGTGCCAGCAGTAGGACAGGTAGGAGGAATGGCTACACCTTC.